The next 13 T cell receptor beta chains were all read from a single sample in a study of cytomegalovirus exposure and HLA in healthy donors. Sequenced by immunoSEQ multiplex PCR; TCRdb stores in-frame clones only, minus some. The sample carries about 200,000 clones, roughly 77% recorded once. Sequenced input: PBMCs. These receptors all stem from a woman in her thirties in good health and CMV-seronegative.

The chain carries TRBV4-2 and TRBJ2-1; D is unresolved. CDR3 length equals 15 residues. Germline V gene lookup returns CDR1 LGHNA and CDR2 YNFKEQ. Trimming stripped 0 bases from V and 0 bases from J, with 6 bases between. CDR3 residues: CASSQDFGSYNEQFF. The CDR3 nucleotides read TGTGCCAGCAGCCAAGATTTCGGCTCCTACAATGAGCAGTTCTTC.

The chain links TRBV7-9 to TRBJ2-1; 9 positions agree with TRBD1. Germline CDR1 and CDR2: SEHNR and FQNEAQ (reference sequence). Trimming removed 5 bases from V and 7 bases from J; junction bases left unmatched: 3. CDR3 length equals 13 residues. This chain's CDR3 is CASSLGTGNEQFF. In DNA, the CDR3 is TGTGCCAGCAGCCTAGGGACAGGGAATGAGCAGTTCTTC.

This sequence joins TRBV6-1 and TRBJ1-5, with a tentative D call TRBD1 (5 bases). CDR1 MNHNS and CDR2 SASEGT come from the germline V gene. V was pared by 0 bases and J by 3 bases, with 6 bases between. The CDR3 sequence is 14 residues long. The CDR3 DNA is TGTGCCAGCAGTGAAGCCAGGGTCAATCAGCCCCAGCATTTT. This translates into CASSEARVNQPQHF.

V usage is TRBV9 and J usage is TRBJ2-2; D gene uncertain. The CDR3 runs to 14 residues. Trimming left V 1 base short and J 7 bases short, with 11 bases between. Germline V gene sequence: CDR1 SGDLS, CDR2 YYNGEE. CDR3 amino acids: CASSVIPGSGELFF. CDR3 in DNA: TGTGCCAGCAGCGTAATTCCAGGCAGCGGGGAGCTGTTTTTT.

This clone was found once. Other DNA sequences of this sample code for an identical CDR3. V is TRBV5-1 and J is TRBJ1-5, with D uncertain. CDR1 SGHRS and CDR2 YFSETQ come from the germline V gene. The CDR3 is made up of 14 amino acids. The ends were cut back, 0 bases at V and 2 bases at J, with 6 bases in the middle. The CDR3 region has the DNA TGCGCCAGCAGCTTGGTGGGCGGCAATCAGCCCCAGCATTTT. Residues: CASSLVGGNQPQHF.

This clone came up many times. The chain has TRBV7-3 and TRBJ1-6, with 9 positions matching TRBD1. Per the germline V gene, CDR1 is SGHTA and CDR2 is FQGTGA. The CDR3 sequence is 14 residues long. J was trimmed by 7 bases and V by 4 bases; bases with no gene match: 2. The CDR3 DNA reads as TGTGCCAGCAGCTCCGGGACAGGGAATTCACCCCTCCACTTT. Translated: CASSSGTGNSPLHF.

The chain recombines TRBV28 with TRBJ1-5; the match to TRBD1 covers 8 bases. The V segment lost 6 bases and the J segment 4 bases; nucleotides outside the gene matches: 8. This CDR3 is built from 15 residues. Germline lookup yields CDR1 MDHEN and CDR2 SYDVKM. CDR3 sequence: CASRLQGALNQPQHF. The CDR3 DNA reads TGTGCCAGCAGGCTGCAGGGGGCCCTAAATCAGCCCCAGCATTTT. Variable domain in full (rest from reference TRBV28 and TRBJ1-5): DVKVTQSSRYLVKRTGEKVFLECVQDMDHENMFWYRQDPGLGLRLIYFSYDVKMKEKGDIPEGYSVSREKKERFSLILESASTNQTSMYLCASRLQGALNQPQHFGDGTRLSIL.

CDR3 protein: CASSIRTGGIYGYTF. DNA for the CDR3: TGTGCCAGTAGTATAAGAACAGGGGGTATCTATGGCTACACCTTC. This chain connects TRBV19 to TRBJ1-2; 8 nucleotides agree with TRBD1. From germline, CDR1 is LNHDA and CDR2 SQIVND (reference sequence). CDR3 length: 15 amino acids. The trim removed 2 bases at V and 4 bases at J, leaving 6 bases unmatched.

The V gene is TRBV30, the J gene TRBJ2-7; 8 bases match TRBD2. This CDR3 has 14 residues. The germline V gene encodes CDR1 GTSNPN and CDR2 SVGIG (reference sequence). Losses at the gene ends were 3 bases for V and 1 base for J; bases not matched to a gene: 5. The CDR3, as DNA: TGTGCCTGGAGGCAGCGGGAGAGGTCCTACGAGCAGTACTTC. Amino acids: CAWRQRERSYEQYF.

The chain has TRBV7-9 and TRBJ2-2, with TRBD2 identical over 11 bases. The CDR3 spans 16 residues. CDR1 SEHNR and CDR2 FQNEAQ come from the germline V gene (reference sequence). J was trimmed by 3 bases and V by 5 bases; bases with no gene match: 5. The CDR3 sequence is CASSRGLADYTGELFF. The CDR3 DNA reads as TGTGCCAGCAGCCGGGGACTAGCGGACTACACCGGGGAGCTGTTTTTT.

This chain links TRBV7-8 with TRBJ1-5; D gene uncertain. The CDR3 is made up of 16 amino acids. Trimming stripped 5 bases from V and 0 bases from J, with 14 bases between. CDR1 SGHVS and CDR2 FQNEAQ come from the germline V gene. The CDR3 spells CASSPLALFSNQPQHF. CDR3 in DNA: TGTGCCAGCAGCCCCTTAGCTTTGTTTAGCAATCAGCCCCAGCATTTT.

The chain has TRBV7-6 and TRBJ2-3; the D is unclear. Germline CDR1 SGHVS, CDR2 FNYEAQ. The V end lost 10 bases, the J end lost 5 bases, and 19 bases lay between the germline ends. The CDR3 is made up of 14 amino acids. CDR3 in DNA: TGTGCCACCGTCCCCCCTGCCGTCGGAGATACGCAGTATTTT. Its translation: CATVPPAVGDTQYF.

This chain connects TRBV4-1 to TRBJ2-1; 9 nucleotides align to TRBD2. The CDR3 has 17 residues. V lost 3 bases, J lost 11 bases, and 17 bases stayed unmatched. Germline V gene lookup returns CDR1 MGHRA and CDR2 YSYEKL. The CDR3 DNA follows: TGCGCCAGCAGCCATCTCGGACTAGCGAGACCCGATTCTAAGCAGTTCTTC. It codes for CASSHLGLARPDSKQFF.